This T cell receptor beta chain came from a study of T cells in tumors after PD-1 blockade (dated by TCRdb to about 2019). Broadly, across the study: Patients were excluded if they had prior checkpoint blockade, use of systemic immunosuppressants, or recent radiotherapy or other anti-cancer therapy within 4 weeks. Ongoing daily vismodegib 150 mg was also given to a subset of patients during anti-PD-1 treatment. The study performed paired single-cell RNA and TCR sequencing on site-matched tumors from BCC or SCC patients before and after anti-PD-1 therapy. Peripheral blood samples averaged approximately 110,000 TCR templates (range roughly 24,679-270,000) and about 36,000 unique clonotypes. To compare clonotypes in blood versus tumor, bulk TCR sequencing was run on around ten peripheral blood samples drawn from four to six patients. Treatment consisted of either cemiplimab 350 mg every 2 weeks or pembrolizumab 200 mg every 3 weeks. RECIST version 1.1 was used to evaluate clinical response. General study outcomes and caveats: About two fifths of the TCR clonotypes from tumors also showed up in blood, and some novel exhausted tumor clones were present in pre-treatment blood, which suggests peripheral recruitment. The source of novel T cell clones was not identified, and lymphoid organs or rare unexpanded clones within the tumor or the tumor periphery could be included among the possible sources.

The intended sense of this specimen's time point label: after anti-PD-1 therapy. For bulk TCRbeta sequencing, genomic DNA was extracted from tumor biopsies or peripheral blood, and input amounts ranged from roughly 616 ng to 6,004 ng. All patients had histologically proven advanced or metastatic basal or squamous cell carcinoma and were poor candidates for surgical resection. The basal cell carcinoma cohort was made up of under twelve patients, and bulk tumor TCR sequencing was performed for 8 of these patients. The V and J ends are trimmed by 7 bases and 4 bases, leaving 4 bases between them. Taken from cysteine to phenylalanine, the CDR3 has 10 residues. The read is trimmed to its CDR3 DNA, 30 bases read in frame from base 1. CDR1 and CDR2 are read off the germline V gene (reference sequence) as MNHNY and SVGAGI. The immunoSEQ platform was used to carry out deep TCRbeta sequencing. The published analysis was carried out like this. Only productive rearrangements were exported from the immunoSEQ Analyzer for downstream analysis. T cell phenotypes were assigned to bulk TCRbeta clonotypes by matching the clonotypes to single-cell RNA+TCR-seq clones with the same TCRbeta sequence. Clone enrichment in tumor was calculated as tumor frequency divided by PBMC frequency from bulk TCR sequencing. GLIPH was used to sort TCRs into specificity groups, which are clusters of distinct TCRs that likely recognize common antigens through shared CDR3 motifs. TCRdb retrieved this table from immuneACCESS and kept in-frame rearrangements only. Not all clones are present; in checked studies, unresolved V genes account for under half, and no reason is known for the remainder. That table furnishes V, J and clone size, whereas the DNA furnished D and trimming. The sample data list 60,000 to 75,000 clones, and approximately 79% of these were observed just once. The ten largest account for about 4.5% of the sample.

With regard to this clone: The clone's antigen remains unknown. The record has no base qualities; no much larger clone is one base away. Distinct nucleotide sequences in the sample also encode this CDR3.

The sequencing used PBMCs, collected after anti-PD-1 treatment. The sequence derives from a human donor with basal cell carcinoma. Recombination linked TRBV6-6 to TRBJ2-5; there is no confident call for the D gene. CDR3 loop: CASKGETQYF. The DNA reads as follows: TGTGCCAGCAAAGGAGAGACCCAGTACTTC.